The T cell receptor (beta chain) under discussion was sequenced for a study of shared clonotypes between healthy human individuals. Trimming took off 7 bases at V and 1 base at J, with 9 bases between the two ends. The V gene's germline CDR1 is MDHEN and CDR2 SYDVKM. The CDR3 sequence is 13 residues long. Donors were Caucasian adults residing in Nashville, Tennessee, USA. Study results and limitations: Investigators expected sequencing depth to affect clonotype sharing among donors. Among a few donors, roughly 5% of naive CD4 clonotypes were found in common.

Turning to this clone: Its target is not known.

Each subset's genomic DNA was shared equally among a number of immunoSEQ plates. Some clones are missing from TCRdb's copy, which holds only in-frame ones; the method was immunoSEQ multiplex PCR. Here the sample spans 300,000 to 400,000 clones, approximately 74% being singletons. The sequence came from a man under 40 in good health. The sample was memory CD4+ T cells sorted from blood. Subset defined: CD45RA-negative fraction. V usage is TRBV28 and J usage is TRBJ2-3, with D perhaps TRBD2 (6 bases). The CDR3 nucleotides are TGTGCCAGCATTGGCGGGGGCACAGATACGCAGTATTTT. It is translated as CASIGGGTDTQYF.